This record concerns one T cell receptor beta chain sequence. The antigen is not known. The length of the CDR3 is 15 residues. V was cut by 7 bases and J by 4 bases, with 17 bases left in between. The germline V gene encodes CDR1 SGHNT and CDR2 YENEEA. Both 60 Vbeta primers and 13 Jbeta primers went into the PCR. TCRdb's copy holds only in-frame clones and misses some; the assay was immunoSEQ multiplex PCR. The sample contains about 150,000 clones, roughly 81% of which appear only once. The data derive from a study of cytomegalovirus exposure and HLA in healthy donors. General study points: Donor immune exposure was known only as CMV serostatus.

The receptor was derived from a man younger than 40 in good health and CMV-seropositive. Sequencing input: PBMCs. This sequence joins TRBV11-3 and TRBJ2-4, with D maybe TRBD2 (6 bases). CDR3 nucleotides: TGTGCCAGCATCGATTCCGGAAGCGGGAAAAACATTCAGTACTTC. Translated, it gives CASIDSGSGKNIQYF.